These 19 T cell receptor beta chains came from one sample sequenced in a study of CD8+ T cells in alopecia areata. RNA, once extracted, was reverse transcribed into cDNA for use as the sequencing template. Measured with immunoSEQ multiplex PCR; TCRdb has only the in-frame clones, and not every one. This sample carries 130,000 to 150,000 clones, around 87% of them seen once, and the ten largest clones take approximately 15%. Sequenced material: CD8+ T cells sorted from blood, taken at week 0. The receptors derive from a human donor with alopecia areata.

The gene calls are TRBV7-9 and TRBJ2-3; 9 positions agree with TRBD2. Per the germline V gene, CDR1 is SEHNR and CDR2 is FQNEAQ (reference sequence). The CDR3 extends over 16 amino acids. Trimming cost V 4 bases and J 5 bases; bases outside gene matches: 10. CDR3 sequence: CASSSASGRPGDTQYF. The CDR3 DNA is TGTGCCAGCAGCTCAGCAAGCGGGAGGCCCGGAGATACGCAGTATTTT.

The V call is TRBV4-1, the J call TRBJ2-5, with D hard to call. The V end lost 0 bases, the J end lost 9 bases, and 14 bases lay between the germline ends. CDR3 length: 14 residues. Germline CDR1 reads MGHRA; CDR2 reads YSYEKL. DNA for the CDR3: TGCGCCAGCAGCCAAGAGGTTGAGTATGCGGCCCAGTACTTC. It encodes CASSQEVEYAAQYF.

The chain couples TRBV5-4 to TRBJ2-1; D gene unclear. V lost 4 bases to trimming and J lost 9 bases, with 20 bases between them. The CDR3 runs 15 residues. Germline loops: CDR1 SGHNT, CDR2 YYREEE (reference sequence). The CDR3 spells CASSTAGPDLGEQFF. The DNA for the CDR3 is TGTGCCAGCAGCACCGCTGGCCCTGACCTGGGTGAGCAGTTCTTC.

This chain uses TRBV6-5 with TRBJ2-7; TRBD2 might be the D (7 bases). V gave up 0 bases and J gave up 7 bases, with 19 bases separating them. The CDR3 runs 16 residues. The germline V gene encodes CDR1 MNHEY and CDR2 SVGAGI. In nucleotides, the CDR3 is TGTGCCAGCAGTTACTCCGTCCCTGGGGGGGCCGGTGAGCAGTACTTC. This codes for CASSYSVPGGAGEQYF.

The rearrangement uses TRBV27 and TRBJ2-3; D is unresolved. Germline CDR1 MNHEY, CDR2 SMNVEV (reference sequence). V was trimmed by 6 bases and J by 0 bases, leaving 13 bases between them. This CDR3 has 15 residues. CDR3: CASSLVIGSTDTQYF. The CDR3 DNA follows: TGTGCCAGCAGCCTGGTGATTGGGAGCACAGATACGCAGTATTTT.

V and J are TRBV7-9 and TRBJ2-3, with 8 bases aligning to TRBD2. Germline CDR1 is SEHNR and CDR2 is FQNEAQ (reference sequence). The CDR3 sequence is 16 residues long. The V gene end was trimmed by 0 bases and the J gene end by 1 base; junction bases not matched to a gene: 3. CDR3: CASSLADGGGTDTQYF. The CDR3 bases are TGTGCCAGCAGCTTAGCGGACGGGGGGGGCACAGATACGCAGTATTTT.

The V and J genes are TRBV27 and TRBJ2-1; TRBD2 matches at 8 bases. The CDR3 is 14 amino acids. Germline V gene sequence: CDR1 MNHEY, CDR2 SMNVEV (reference sequence). J gave up 5 bases and V 4 bases, and 4 bases lay outside the gene matches. CDR3 sequence (DNA): TGTGCCAGCAGTTCCGGGGGGGGAAACAATGAGCAGTTCTTC. Translation: CASSSGGGNNEQFF.

This chain connects TRBV5-4 to TRBJ1-1; D is undetermined. The CDR3 covers 15 residues. Germline lookup yields CDR1 SGHNT and CDR2 YYREEE (reference sequence). V dropped 4 bases and J dropped 0 bases, with 13 bases sitting between them. The CDR3 region is CASSVKGVVNTEAFF. In DNA, the CDR3 is TGTGCCAGCAGCGTAAAGGGAGTCGTGAACACTGAAGCTTTCTTT.

The chain carries TRBV6-5 and TRBJ2-2; D ambiguous. V was shortened by 1 base and J by 0 bases, with 6 bases between the two germline ends. Germline lookup yields CDR1 MNHEY and CDR2 SVGAGI. This CDR3 region has 15 residues. Here the CDR3 reads CASSYFASNTGELFF. The CDR3, as DNA: TGTGCCAGCAGTTACTTTGCCTCGAACACCGGGGAGCTGTTTTTT.

The V gene is TRBV27, the J gene TRBJ2-2; D may be TRBD1 (6 bases). The CDR3 totals 16 residues. Between the trimmed V and J ends, which lost 6 bases and 7 bases, there was a span of 21 bases. From germline, CDR1 is MNHEY and CDR2 SMNVEV (reference sequence). The CDR3 loop is CASSATDRIVDGELFF. CDR3 nucleotide sequence: TGTGCCAGCAGCGCGACTGACAGGATTGTAGACGGGGAGCTGTTTTTT.

V and J are TRBV6-1 and TRBJ2-3, with D unclear. CDR3 length: 17 residues. Trimming took off 1 base at V and 2 bases at J, with 16 bases between the two ends. CDR1 is MNHNS and CDR2 is SASEGT in the germline V gene. CDR3 residues: CASSEVSGPGLTDTQYF. The CDR3 DNA reads TGTGCCAGCAGTGAAGTATCAGGCCCGGGTCTCACAGATACGCAGTATTTT.

The CDR3 spells CASSQVLADLTF. CDR3 DNA: TGTGCCAGCAGCCAAGTTCTCGCAGACTTAACCTTC. J is TRBJ1-2 and V is TRBV14; D not resolved. The CDR3 is made up of 12 amino acids. CDR1 SGHDN and CDR2 FVKESK come from the germline V gene. V was cut by 1 base and J by 14 bases, with 14 bases left in between.

The J gene is TRBJ1-2, the V gene TRBV27, with 9 bases lining up with TRBD1. From germline, CDR1 is MNHEY and CDR2 SMNVEV (reference sequence). This CDR3 is 15 amino acids long. Trimming took 5 bases from V and 4 from J; bases not matched to a gene: 8. In DNA, the CDR3 is TGTGCCAGCAGTCCCGGGACAGGGTTCGGCTATGGCTACACCTTC. It yields the protein CASSPGTGFGYGYTF.

The chain is built from TRBV7-3 and TRBJ1-6; TRBD1 might be the D (5 bases). CDR1 and CDR2 from the germline V gene are SGHTA and FQGTGA. Trimming removed 0 bases at V and 8 bases at J, with 11 bases between. The CDR3 contains 15 residues. The CDR3 is CASSLTGDQHSPLHF. In DNA form, the CDR3 reads TGTGCCAGCAGCTTAACGGGGGACCAACATTCACCCCTCCACTTT.

The chain has TRBV7-2 and TRBJ1-2; no definite D call. The length of the CDR3 is 15 residues. V shed 0 bases and J shed 7 bases, with 15 bases lying between them. Germline lookup yields CDR1 SGHTA and CDR2 FQGNSA. CDR3 DNA sequence: TGTGCCAGCAGCTTAGCTGGCGCTTTCCCCCTTGGCTACACCTTC. Translated, it gives CASSLAGAFPLGYTF.

The V and J genes are TRBV5-1 and TRBJ1-1; TRBD1 might be the D (5 bases). Germline lookup yields CDR1 SGHRS and CDR2 YFSETQ. The CDR3 extends over 14 amino acids. Trimming left V 5 bases short and J 5 bases short, with 16 bases between. CDR3 amino acids: CASRWGEGKTEAFF. The CDR3 nucleotides read TGCGCCAGCAGGTGGGGCGAGGGGAAGACTGAAGCTTTCTTT.

V is TRBV11-2 and J is TRBJ2-2; D is unresolved. V was pared by 3 bases and J by 1 base, with 3 bases between. CDR3 length equals 13 residues. Germline lookup yields CDR1 SGHAT and CDR2 FQNNGV. Here the CDR3 reads CASSFLNTGELFF. In DNA form, the CDR3 reads TGTGCCAGCAGCTTTCTGAACACCGGGGAGCTGTTTTTT. Variable domain in full (rest from reference TRBV11-2 and TRBJ2-2): EAGVAQSPRYKIIEKRQSVAFWCNPISGHATLYWYQQILGQGPKLLIQFQNNGVVDDSQLPKDRFSAERLKGVDSTLKIQPAKLEDSAVYLCASSFLNTGELFFGEGSRLTVL.

This clone occurred a few times. The CDR3 nucleotides read TGCAGCGTTGAAGGGTCCAGGGGATCCTACAATGAGCAGTTCTTC. Its translation is CSVEGSRGSYNEQFF. The J gene is TRBJ2-1, the V gene TRBV29-1; maybe TRBD1 (6 bases). Deletions cut 1 base from V and 1 base from J, with 11 bases between. Germline V gene sequence: CDR1 SQVTM, CDR2 ANQGSEA. This CDR3 contains 15 residues.

This sequence joins TRBV6-1 and TRBJ2-2; 9 nucleotides agree with TRBD1. After removal of 5 bases from V and 10 bases from J, the junction contained 2 bases not matched to a gene. Germline assignment: CDR1 MNHNS and CDR2 SASEGT. The CDR3 sequence is 12 residues long. CDR3 amino acids: CASSWDREELFF. CDR3 nucleotides: TGTGCCAGCAGTTGGGACAGGGAGGAGCTGTTTTTT.